The present TCR beta chain was sequenced within a study of T-cell memory formation after mild COVID-19 (dated by TCRdb to the early 2020s). As for the study more broadly: TCR sequence clusters from the two donors were found to be largely donor specific. In a couple of donors, T-cell clones that expanded and contracted after mild COVID-19 were tracked by sequencing TCRalpha and TCRbeta repertoires over time. The cohort comprised two young, previously healthy adult volunteers, one female and one male. The paper as a whole reports these results and caveats: SARS-CoV-2 specificity of the second-wave clones peaking on day 37 was not confirmed. Some responding clones were found in pre-infection memory, which suggests that pre-existing cross-reactive memory T cells took part in the SARS-CoV-2 response. Clones contracting from day 15 to 85 had balanced CD4/CD8 phenotypes, while a second wave expanding from day 15 to 37 was biased towards CD4+. The study included only a couple of mild cases, and larger cohorts that include severe cases with pre-infection samples were judged to be necessary. Contracting CD4+ clones were found mainly in CM and EM memory subsets, while CD8+ clones were enriched in EMRA.

Ficoll-Paque density gradient centrifugation was used to isolate PBMCs. V is cut back by 5 bases and J by 4 bases, with 12 bases in the junction unmatched. Per the germline V gene, SQVTM is the CDR1 and ANQGSEA is the CDR2. The cysteine opens and the phenylalanine closes a CDR3 of 15 amino acids. Only CDR3 DNA is held: 45 bases, read in frame from base 1. Reads for this sample came from an Illumina NovaSeq 6000. cDNA libraries for TCRalpha and TCRbeta were prepared by 5'RACE using constant-segment primers, with sample barcodes and unique molecular identifiers added. Trizol reagent was used to extract RNA from every sample. Library amplification was performed in two PCR steps, and a second sample barcode and Illumina TruSeq adapters were introduced in the second step. Sequencing of the libraries was done on an Illumina NovaSeq, producing 2 x 150 bp paired-end reads. As for how the authors treated the data: With migec v1.2.7, reads were demultiplexed and then collapsed into UMI-guided consensus sequences. Using mixcr v2.1.11, UMI consensuses were aligned to TRA and TRB V and J templates and then assembled into clonotypes. Clonotypes were classified as expanded or contracted when called significant by both edgeR and NoisET, with noise models trained on biological replicates. For edgeR calls, a false discovery rate-adjusted p below 0.01 and a log2 fold-change threshold of 1 were applied. As an exploratory analysis of dynamics, PCA with hierarchical clustering was applied to max-normalized trajectories of the 1000 most abundant clonotypes. The CD4 or CD8 phenotype of responding clones was assigned using the separately sequenced CD4+ and CD8+ repertoires. TCRdb trimmed public reads at Q25 via fastp, called clones via MiXCR and kept in-frame beta chains. Each entry merges the rows of one CDR3 protein and shows their most common DNA and genes. The V and J calls shown here were made by TCRdb, not taken from the authors' results. This sample is represented by about 290,000 distinct CDR3 sequences; roughly 15% of them were singletons. The biggest ten clones account for more than 20% of the sample.

In its sample, this clonotype was seen once. Its antigen remains undetermined. No much larger clonotype is one base removed from it; base qualities were not supplied. One read alone is weak evidence. This chain joins TRBV29-1 to TRBJ2-3, with 7 central nucleotides matching TRBD2. The specimen sequenced was PBMCs or a T cell subset sorted from them (not recorded which). This clonotype was obtained from a man younger than 35 who had mild COVID-19 (a few samples of this study predate the infection). The sample titles of this study are shuffled in the database, so cell type and time point are left out; the donor was told from shared clones. In nucleotide form, the sequence is TGCAGCGTTCTAAAACTGGGGGGGAAGGCAGATACGCAGTATTTT. It specifies CSVLKLGGKADTQYF.